These T cell receptor beta chains were read from a single sample in a study of blood T cell repertoires in COVID-19. Profiled with immunoSEQ multiplex PCR; TCRdb holds only in-frame clones, not every one. The sample carries about 78,000 clones, 77% recorded once. Specimen: peripheral blood. Receptors originate from a human donor in a cohort sampled during active COVID-19. Each CDR3 is given with its conserved first and last residue. Each record gives: V gene, J gene, D gene, CDR3 protein. The D gene is left open where the match is weak.

TRBV10-2	TRBJ1-1	TRBD1	CASSLTGLTEAFF
TRBV2	TRBJ1-6	TRBD1	CASSEYGQGAHSPLHF
TRBV6-4	TRBJ2-1	TRBD2	CASSDGLAGAGEQFF
TRBV24-1	TRBJ2-1	TRBD1	CATSETGTGNYNEQFF
TRBV5-4	TRBJ2-3	TRBD1	CASSSGGLVDTQYF
TRBV9	TRBJ1-1	-	CASGQGINTEAFF
TRBV14	TRBJ2-7	-	CASSPVGGLTSYEQYF
TRBV6-1	TRBJ2-1	-	CASSEGRVLQFF
TRBV5-8	TRBJ1-5	-	CASSLARISNQPQHF
TRBV11-2	TRBJ1-1	-	CASSLLHRANTEAFF